This TCR beta chain was sequenced for a study of blood T cell repertoires in COVID-19 (dated by TCRdb to the early 2020s). About the full investigation: Samples covering the acute and convalescent phases of COVID-19 were provided by collaborators in the United States, Italy and Spain. Samples came from the ongoing ImmuneRACE study (first 160 participants) plus 1,254 subjects from 6 global collaborators. The prospective study material was composed of cDNA or gDNA derived from T cells, B-cell-depleted T cells, or PBMCs. Sample metadata almost always included a de-identified subject ID, COVID-19 status, age in years and sex. Where available, HLA class I and class II types were taken from metadata supplied by the sample provider and were not determined by assay-based typing. The repertoires were released in a freely available public database meant as a resource for research on the immune response to SARS-CoV-2. The dataset comprised deeply sampled blood TCRbeta repertoires from subjects exposed to, actively infected with, or recovered from COVID-19. The study at large found these results: The quantity of clinical and demographic metadata differed by source and by participant and was supplied without curation.

To note about this clone: The antigen this receptor binds is unknown. Base qualities are missing; no much larger clone stands one base away.

From the germline V gene, CDR1 is SGHRS and CDR2 is YFSETQ. From the cysteine through the phenylalanine, the CDR3 covers 14 amino acids. This entry keeps only the CDR3 DNA: 42 bases, framed from base 1. Trimming removed 4 bases from V and 4 bases from J, leaving 13 bases between the germline ends. TCRbeta CDR3 regions were amplified from genomic DNA by means of the immunoSEQ Assay, a bias-controlled multiplex PCR. The authors' analysis ran thus. Within the assay, amplification of reference gene primers was used to estimate how many nucleated cells each sample contained. To quantify the absolute abundance of each unique TCRbeta CDR3 rearrangement, sequence reads were collapsed and filtered. For each sample, productive Simpson clonality was calculated as the square root of Simpson's diversity index across productive rearrangements. Here the immuneACCESS table is served through TCRdb, limited to in-frame sequences with V and J called. Missing clones are a known gap in these copies; in checked studies unresolved V genes cover under half, and the rest lacks a known reason. V and J calls plus clone size are reproduced from that table; the DNA served to infer D and trimming. The sample records tens of thousands of clones, 85% to 90% of which are singletons. Together, the top ten hold around 9.3% of the sample.

Each collaborating institution followed its own protocols to collect whole blood in K2EDTA tubes. For TCRbeta analysis, collaborator samples were shipped as frozen whole blood, as isolated PBMCs, or as DNA extracted from either sample type. This receptor was obtained from a man aged 55 to 70 with active COVID-19. The chain couples TRBV5-1 to TRBJ2-3; TRBD2 is a possible D gene, resting on 5 matching bases. The sequencing sample was made of peripheral blood. The nucleotides read TGCGCCAGCAGCCTTAGCTCTAGCTCAGATACGCAGTATTTT. This translates into CASSLSSSSDTQYF.